This T cell receptor beta chain was retrieved from a study of beta chain features in type 1 diabetes (dated by TCRdb to between 2018 and 2020). General notes on the study: Mean age, gender distribution, total cell number and subset yield were not different between patients and healthy donors. A total of 85 million to 140 million sorted cells were examined across all samples, and the number of cells per subset was strongly correlated with RNA yield. The study compared the TCRB repertoires of sorted circulating CD4+ T cell subsets in recently diagnosed type 1 diabetes patients with those in matched healthy donors. Naive and central memory subsets were obtained from all 30 or so donors, but regulatory and stem cell-like memory subsets were isolated from only 8 patients and about 8 healthy donors.

Summary of the overall study and its limitations: HLA sub-analyses involved small numbers of individuals, so any influence of HLA type on TCRB rearrangement remained unresolved. PCR may preferentially amplify shorter templates, but because patient and control samples were amplified and corrected together, any resulting skew would affect both groups equally. At VDJ recombination sites, type 1 diabetes patients had fewer insertions and more deleted nucleotides, which implies abnormalities in thymic rearrangement. Because cDNA rather than genomic DNA was sequenced, highly expressing activated cells could have been over-represented, although no difference in activation and CD3 levels was found between groups. A moderate but significant shortening of TCRB CDR3 length was observed in type 1 diabetes patients in all four CD4+ subsets. Naive, central memory and regulatory TCRB repertoires appeared to be more similar among patients than among healthy donors.

Each donor gave one peripheral blood draw, roughly 0.12 L on average, collected into heparinised tubes. A BD FACSAria II was used to sort naive, central memory, regulatory and stem cell-like memory CD4+ T cells with a panel that included CD45RO, CCR7, CD25, CD127, CD95 and CD27. Purity was above 95% for every sorted population. PBMCs were separated immediately by Lymphoprep density gradient centrifugation and were stained directly, without being cultured. Samples were stained and sorted in pairs, with one healthy donor and one patient per experiment, so that batch effects were minimized. The High Capacity cDNA Reverse Transcription Kit was used to reverse transcribe all of the isolated RNA, meaning that expressed TCRB transcripts were what got sequenced. Naive, central memory and regulatory T cell samples underwent deep immunoSEQ sequencing, averaging roughly 3.5 million total reads per sample. After sorted cells were lysed in RLT buffer, RNA was extracted with DNase-treated RNeasy Micro or Mini kits, with the choice depending on cell number. To prevent cross-contamination, every cell subset was processed on its own, while patient and healthy donor samples were processed together. The immunoSEQ multiplex PCR was used to amplify TCRB sequences from cDNA, yielding 87-bp fragments that span the CDR3 region. The amplicons were sequenced using the Illumina HiSeq platform. In the authors' own workflow: Synthetic template baselines were used to correct PCR bias computationally, reads within Hamming distance 2 were collapsed, and singletons that could not be merged were discarded. By aligning reads against IMGT, V, D and J genes, CDR3 length, and insertions or deletions at six rearrangement sites were assigned. Within each subset, clonotype counts were normalized to the number of sorted cells before true diversity and Gini coefficients were calculated with the tcR R package. The overlap coefficient, calculated on TCRB nucleotide sequences, was used to measure repertoire sharing. TCRdb provides this immuneACCESS table in a form limited to in-frame rearrangements. Some clones are lacking; in checked studies, under half of them reflect an unresolved V gene, and why the rest are absent is not known. The V and J calls and clone size are taken from that table; D and trimming were inferred from the DNA. The sample yields 300,000 to 350,000 clones; under 8.5% were counted once. Under 0.5% of the sample is held by the ten biggest clonotypes.

About this clone: Its antigen is currently not known. Nothing much larger sits one base from this clone, and base qualities are not available.

Unmatched junction bases come to 10, with V trimmed by 6 bases and J by 4 bases. According to the germline V gene (reference sequence), CDR1 reads MNHNY and CDR2 reads SVGAGI. Its CDR3 holds 15 amino acids, cysteine through phenylalanine. The CDR3 DNA has 45 bases and is translated from base 1. The rearranged segments are TRBV6-6 and TRBJ2-7, and TRBD2 aligns with 9 junction nucleotides. The source is a woman younger than 35 in good health. The source material was central memory CD4+ T cells from blood. The CDR3 protein sequence reads: CASRPTLAGKYEQYF. The nucleotide sequence is TGTGCCAGCAGACCCACCCTAGCGGGAAAATACGAGCAGTACTTC.